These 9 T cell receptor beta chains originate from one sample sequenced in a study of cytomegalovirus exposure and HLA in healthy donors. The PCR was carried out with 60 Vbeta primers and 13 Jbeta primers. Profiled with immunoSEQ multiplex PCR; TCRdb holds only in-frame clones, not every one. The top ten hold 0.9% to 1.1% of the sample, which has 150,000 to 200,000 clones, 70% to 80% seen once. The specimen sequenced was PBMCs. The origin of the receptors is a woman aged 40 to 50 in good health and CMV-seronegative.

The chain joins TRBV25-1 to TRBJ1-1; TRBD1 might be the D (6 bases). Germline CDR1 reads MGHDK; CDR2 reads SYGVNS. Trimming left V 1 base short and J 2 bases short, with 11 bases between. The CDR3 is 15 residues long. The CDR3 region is CASSESQGSNTEAFF. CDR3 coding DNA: TGTGCCAGCAGTGAATCTCAGGGGTCCAACACTGAAGCTTTCTTT.

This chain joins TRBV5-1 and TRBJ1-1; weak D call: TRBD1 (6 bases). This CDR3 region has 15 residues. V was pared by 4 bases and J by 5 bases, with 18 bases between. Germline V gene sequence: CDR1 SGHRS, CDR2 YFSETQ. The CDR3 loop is CASSRSGGAGTEAFF. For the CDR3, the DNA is TGCGCCAGCAGCCGCAGCGGGGGCGCTGGGACTGAAGCTTTCTTT. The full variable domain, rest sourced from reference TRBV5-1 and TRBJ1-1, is KAGVTQTPRYLIKTRGQQVTLSCSPISGHRSVSWYQQTPGQGLQFLFEYFSETQRNKGNFPGRFSGRQFSNSRSEMNVSTLELGDSALYLCASSRSGGAGTEAFFGQGTRLTVV.

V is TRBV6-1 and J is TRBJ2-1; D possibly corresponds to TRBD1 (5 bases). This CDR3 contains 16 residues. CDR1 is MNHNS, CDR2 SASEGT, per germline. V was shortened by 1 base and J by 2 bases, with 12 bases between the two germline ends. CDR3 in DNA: TGTGCCAGCAGTGAAGGTCGTCTAGGGGCCTACAATGAGCAGTTCTTC. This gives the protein CASSEGRLGAYNEQFF.

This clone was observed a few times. CDR3 sequence: CASSVGTSDYNEQFF. The CDR3 region has the DNA TGTGCCAGCAGCGTAGGGACTAGCGACTACAATGAGCAGTTCTTC. V gene TRBV9 combines with J gene TRBJ2-1; 9 positions agree with TRBD2. This CDR3 contains 15 residues. Germline V gives CDR1 SGDLS, CDR2 YYNGEE. V was pared by 0 bases and J by 3 bases, with 1 base of the junction left unmatched.

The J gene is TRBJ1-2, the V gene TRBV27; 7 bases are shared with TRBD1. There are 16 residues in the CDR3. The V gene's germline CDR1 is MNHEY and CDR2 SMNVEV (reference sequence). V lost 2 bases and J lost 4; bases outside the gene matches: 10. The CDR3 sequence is CASSLRQPGGGYGYTF. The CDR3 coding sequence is TGTGCCAGCAGTTTACGGCAACCAGGGGGAGGCTATGGCTACACCTTC.

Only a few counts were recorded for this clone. The CDR3 region is CASSLDRGNTEAFF. DNA of the CDR3: TGTGCCAGCAGCTTAGACAGGGGCAACACTGAAGCTTTCTTT. The chain links TRBV7-9 to TRBJ1-1, with 7 bases fitting TRBD1. The CDR3 is 14 amino acids. Germline CDR1 and CDR2: SEHNR and FQNEAQ (reference sequence). V lost 1 base and J lost 2; bases outside the gene matches: 1. The full variable domain, completed using reference TRBV7-9 and TRBJ1-1, is DTGVSQNPRHKITKRGQNVTFRCDPISEHNRLYWYRQTLGQGPEFLTYFQNEAQLEKSRLLSDRFSAERPKGSFSTLEIQRTEQGDSAMYLCASSLDRGNTEAFFGQGTRLTVV.

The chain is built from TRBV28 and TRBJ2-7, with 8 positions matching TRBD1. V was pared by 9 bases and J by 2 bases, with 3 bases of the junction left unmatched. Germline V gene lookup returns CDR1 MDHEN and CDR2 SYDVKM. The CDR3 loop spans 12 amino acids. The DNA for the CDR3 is TGTGCCAGTGGACAGGGACCCTACGAGCAGTACTTC. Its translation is CASGQGPYEQYF.

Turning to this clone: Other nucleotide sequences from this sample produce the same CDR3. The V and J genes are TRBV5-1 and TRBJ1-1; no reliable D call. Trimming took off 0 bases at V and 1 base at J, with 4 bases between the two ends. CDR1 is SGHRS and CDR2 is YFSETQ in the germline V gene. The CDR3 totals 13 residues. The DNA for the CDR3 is TGCGCCAGCAGCTTGGGCGAGAACACTGAAGCTTTCTTT. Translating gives CASSLGENTEAFF.

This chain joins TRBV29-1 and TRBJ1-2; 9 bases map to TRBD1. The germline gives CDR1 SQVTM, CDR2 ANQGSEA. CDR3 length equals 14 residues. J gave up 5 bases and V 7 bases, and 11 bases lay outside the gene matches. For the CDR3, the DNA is TGCAGCGCTCGAGTAACAGGGGGCATTTATGGCTACACCTTC. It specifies CSARVTGGIYGYTF.